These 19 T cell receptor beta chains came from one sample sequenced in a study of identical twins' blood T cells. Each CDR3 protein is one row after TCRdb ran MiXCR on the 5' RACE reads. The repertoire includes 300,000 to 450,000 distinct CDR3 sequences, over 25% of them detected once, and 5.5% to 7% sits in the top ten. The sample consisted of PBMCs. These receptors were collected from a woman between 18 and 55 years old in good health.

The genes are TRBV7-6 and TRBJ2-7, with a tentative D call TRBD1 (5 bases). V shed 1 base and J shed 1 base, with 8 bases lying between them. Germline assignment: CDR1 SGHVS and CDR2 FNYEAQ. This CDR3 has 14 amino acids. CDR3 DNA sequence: TGTGCCAGCAGCTTAGATCACAGGTCCTACGAGCAGTACTTC. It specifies CASSLDHRSYEQYF.

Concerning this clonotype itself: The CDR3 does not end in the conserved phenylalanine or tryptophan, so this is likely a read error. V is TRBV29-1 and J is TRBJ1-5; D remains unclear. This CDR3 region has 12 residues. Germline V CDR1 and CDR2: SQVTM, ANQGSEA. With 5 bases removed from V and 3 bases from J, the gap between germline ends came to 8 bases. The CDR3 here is CSVSLNNQPQHL. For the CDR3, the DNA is TGCAGCGTTAGCCTGAACAATCAGCCCCAGCATCTT.

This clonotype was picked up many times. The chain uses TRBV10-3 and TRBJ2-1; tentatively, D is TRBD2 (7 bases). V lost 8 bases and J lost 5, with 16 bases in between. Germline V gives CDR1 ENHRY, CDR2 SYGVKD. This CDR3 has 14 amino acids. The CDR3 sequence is CAIRPGGGNNEQFF. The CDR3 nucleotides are TGTGCCATCCGCCCGGGGGGCGGAAACAATGAGCAGTTCTTC.

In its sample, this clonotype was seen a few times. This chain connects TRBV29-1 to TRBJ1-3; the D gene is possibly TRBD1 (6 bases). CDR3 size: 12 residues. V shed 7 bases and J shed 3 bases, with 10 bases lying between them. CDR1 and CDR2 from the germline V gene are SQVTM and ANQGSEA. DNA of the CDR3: TGCAGCGCCAAGGGGGATGGAAACACCATATATTTT. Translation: CSAKGDGNTIYF.

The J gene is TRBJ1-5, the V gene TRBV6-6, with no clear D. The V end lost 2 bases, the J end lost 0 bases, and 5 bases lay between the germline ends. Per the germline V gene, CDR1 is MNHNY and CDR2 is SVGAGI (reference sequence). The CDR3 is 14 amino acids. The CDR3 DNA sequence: TGTGCCAGCAGTTACATGGATAGCAATCAGCCCCAGCATTTT. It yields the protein CASSYMDSNQPQHF.

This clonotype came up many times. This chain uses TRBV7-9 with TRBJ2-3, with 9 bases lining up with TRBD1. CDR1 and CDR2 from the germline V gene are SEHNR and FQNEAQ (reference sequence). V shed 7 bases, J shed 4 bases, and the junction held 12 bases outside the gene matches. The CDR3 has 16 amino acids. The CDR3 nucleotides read TGTGCCAGCAACCCTTCCGGGACAGGGAACGCAGATACGCAGTATTTT. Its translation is CASNPSGTGNADTQYF.

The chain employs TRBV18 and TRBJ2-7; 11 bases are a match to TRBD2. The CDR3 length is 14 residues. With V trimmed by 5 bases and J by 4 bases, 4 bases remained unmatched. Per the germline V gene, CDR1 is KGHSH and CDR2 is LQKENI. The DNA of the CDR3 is TGTGCCAGCTCAGTAGGGACTAGCGGTTACGAGCAGTACTTC. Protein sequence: CASSVGTSGYEQYF. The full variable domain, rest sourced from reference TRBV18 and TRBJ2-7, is NAGVMQNPRHLVRRRGQEARLRCSPMKGHSHVYWYRQLPEEGLKFMVYLQKENIIDESGMPKERFSAEFPKEGPSILRIQQVVRGDSAAYFCASSVGTSGYEQYFGPGTRLTVT.

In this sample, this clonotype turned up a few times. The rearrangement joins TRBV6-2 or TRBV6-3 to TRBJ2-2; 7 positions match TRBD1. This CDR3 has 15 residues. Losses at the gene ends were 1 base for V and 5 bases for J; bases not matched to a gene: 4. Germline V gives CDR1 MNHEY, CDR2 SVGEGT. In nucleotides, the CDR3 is TGTGCCAGCAGTTACTGGGGACAGAGGACCGGGGAGCTGTTTTTT. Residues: CASSYWGQRTGELFF.

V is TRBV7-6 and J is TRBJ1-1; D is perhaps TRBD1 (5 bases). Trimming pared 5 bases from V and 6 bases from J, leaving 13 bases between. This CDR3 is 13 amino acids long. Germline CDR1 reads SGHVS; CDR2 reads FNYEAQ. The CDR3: CASSPRPGPEAFF. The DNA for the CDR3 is TGTGCCAGCAGCCCTAGGCCGGGACCTGAAGCTTTCTTT.

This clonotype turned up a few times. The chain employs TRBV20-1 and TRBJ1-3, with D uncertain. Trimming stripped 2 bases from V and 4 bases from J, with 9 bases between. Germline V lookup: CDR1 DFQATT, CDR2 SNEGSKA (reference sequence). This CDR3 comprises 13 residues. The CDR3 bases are TGCAGTGCTAGATCACAGCTGGGAAACACCATATATTTT. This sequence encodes CSARSQLGNTIYF.

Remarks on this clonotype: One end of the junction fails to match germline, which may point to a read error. CDR3 bases: TGCGCCGGCAGTTACCGTAGAGATTTGAACACTGAAGCTTTCTTT. Its protein product is CAGSYRRDLNTEAFF. The chain links TRBV5-1 to TRBJ1-1; no definite D call. CDR1 and CDR2 (germline): SGHRS, YFSETQ. This CDR3 comprises 15 residues. The whole variable domain, filled in from reference TRBV5-1 and TRBJ1-1, reads KAGVTQTPRYLIKTRGQQVTLSCSPISGHRSVSWYQQTPGQGLQFLFEYFSETQRNKGNFPGRFSGRQFSNSRSEMNVSTLELGDSALYLCAGSYRRDLNTEAFFGQGTRLTVV.

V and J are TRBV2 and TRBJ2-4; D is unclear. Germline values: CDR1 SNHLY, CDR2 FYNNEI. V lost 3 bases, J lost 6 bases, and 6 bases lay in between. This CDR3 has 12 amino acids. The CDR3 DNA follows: TGTGCCAGCAGTGATGATGTAAACATTCAGTACTTC. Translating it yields CASSDDVNIQYF.

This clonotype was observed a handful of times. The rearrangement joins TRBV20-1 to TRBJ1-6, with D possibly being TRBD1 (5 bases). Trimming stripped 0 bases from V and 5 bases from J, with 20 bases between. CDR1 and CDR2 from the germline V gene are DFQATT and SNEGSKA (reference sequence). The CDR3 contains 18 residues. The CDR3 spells CSARDYSVTGPDNSPLHF. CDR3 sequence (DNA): TGCAGTGCTAGAGATTACTCCGTGACGGGGCCGGATAATTCACCCCTCCACTTT.

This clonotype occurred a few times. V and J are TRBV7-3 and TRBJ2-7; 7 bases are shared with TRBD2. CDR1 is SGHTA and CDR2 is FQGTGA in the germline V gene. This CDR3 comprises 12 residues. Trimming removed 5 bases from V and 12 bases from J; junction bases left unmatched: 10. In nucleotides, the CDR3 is TGTGCCAGCAGCGGACGGGGAGGGATTTTGTACTTC. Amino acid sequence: CASSGRGGILYF.

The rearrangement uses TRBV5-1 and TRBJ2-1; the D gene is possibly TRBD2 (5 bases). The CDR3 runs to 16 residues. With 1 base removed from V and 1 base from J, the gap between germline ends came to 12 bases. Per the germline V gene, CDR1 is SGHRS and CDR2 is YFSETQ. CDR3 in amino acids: CASSLRGGLSYNEQFF. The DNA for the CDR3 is TGCGCCAGCAGCTTGAGAGGCGGACTTTCCTACAATGAGCAGTTCTTC. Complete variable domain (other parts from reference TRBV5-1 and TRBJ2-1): KAGVTQTPRYLIKTRGQQVTLSCSPISGHRSVSWYQQTPGQGLQFLFEYFSETQRNKGNFPGRFSGRQFSNSRSEMNVSTLELGDSALYLCASSLRGGLSYNEQFFGPGTRLTVL.

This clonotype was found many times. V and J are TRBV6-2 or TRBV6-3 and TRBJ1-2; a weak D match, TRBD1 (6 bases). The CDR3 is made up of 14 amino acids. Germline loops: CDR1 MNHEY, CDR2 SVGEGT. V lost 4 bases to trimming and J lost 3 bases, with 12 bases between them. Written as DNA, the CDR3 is TGTGCCAGCAGTTTTGAAGGGGGTTACTATGGCTACACCTTC. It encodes CASSFEGGYYGYTF.

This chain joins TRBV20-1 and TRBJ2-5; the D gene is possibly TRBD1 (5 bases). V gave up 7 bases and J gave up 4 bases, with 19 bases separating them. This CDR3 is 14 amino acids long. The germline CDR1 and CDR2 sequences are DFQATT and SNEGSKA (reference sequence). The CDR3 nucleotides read TGCAGTGTGGAGAAAGGGGTAACTCGAGAGACCCAGTACTTC. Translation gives CSVEKGVTRETQYF.

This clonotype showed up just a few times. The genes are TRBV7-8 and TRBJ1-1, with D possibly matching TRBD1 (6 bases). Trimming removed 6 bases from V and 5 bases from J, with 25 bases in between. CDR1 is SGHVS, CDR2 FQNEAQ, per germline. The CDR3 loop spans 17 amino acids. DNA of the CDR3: TGTGCCAGCAGTCCTCTAAGGAGGGGGAGAGAAGATACTGAAGCTTTCTTT. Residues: CASSPLRRGREDTEAFF.

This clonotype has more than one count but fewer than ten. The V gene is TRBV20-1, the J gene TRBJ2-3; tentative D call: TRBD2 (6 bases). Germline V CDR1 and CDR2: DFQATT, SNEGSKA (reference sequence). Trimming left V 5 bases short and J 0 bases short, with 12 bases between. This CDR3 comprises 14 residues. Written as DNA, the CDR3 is TGCAGTGCTCCTGTAGCGGATAGCACAGATACGCAGTATTTT. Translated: CSAPVADSTDTQYF.